This is a list of T cell receptor beta chains from one sample in a study of blood T cell repertoires in COVID-19. Some clones are missing from TCRdb's copy, which holds only in-frame ones; the method was immunoSEQ multiplex PCR. The sample gives about 160,000 clones, roughly 84% of which show up once; 12% to 15% is in the top ten. The sequencing input was peripheral blood. The receptors derive from a man younger than 30 with active or convalescent COVID-19. CDR3s include the opening cysteine and the closing phenylalanine or tryptophan. A D gene is named only where the DNA matches it firmly. Clone size is stated in some rows and not others, as once, few, many or a class when expanded.

v_gene,d_gene,j_gene,abundance,CDR3nt,CDR3aa
TRBV3-1/TRBV3-2,TRBD2,TRBJ2-3,-,TGTGCCAGCAGCCAAGGGGTTAGCGGGGGGGCAGATACGCAGTATTTT,CASSQGVSGGADTQYF
TRBV5-4,TRBD2,TRBJ2-2,few,TGTGCCAGCAGCAAACTAGCGGGGGGAACCACCGGGGAGCTGTTTTTT,CASSKLAGGTTGELFF
TRBV5-1,TRBD2,TRBJ2-3,-,TGCGCCAGCAGCTTCAGATTAGCGGGGGGGCTAGTAGATACGCAGTATTTT,CASSFRLAGGLVDTQYF
TRBV19,TRBD2,TRBJ2-1,-,TGTGCCAGTAGTCCCCGGGAGGGCCTAGGTGAGCAGTTCTTC,CASSPREGLGEQFF
TRBV6-5,TRBD1,TRBJ1-2,once,TGTGCCAGCAGTTCCTGGACAGGGGGCTCTTATGGCTACACCTTC,CASSSWTGGSYGYTF
TRBV7-9,TRBD1,TRBJ1-2,-,TGTGCCAGCAGCTTAGGGGACAGGGGGCGCCTACATGGCTACACCTTC,CASSLGDRGRLHGYTF
TRBV5-1,TRBD1,TRBJ2-2,-,TGCGCCAGCAGCTTGAGACAGGGTAACACCGGGGAGCTGTTTTTT,CASSLRQGNTGELFF
TRBV6-5,-,TRBJ1-2,few,TGTGCCAGCAGTTACTCTCGGGAAAATGGCTACACCTTC,CASSYSRENGYTF
TRBV5-6,TRBD2,TRBJ2-1,few,TGTGCCAGCAGCTTGGTGCTTGGCGGGGGGGCAAATGAGCAGTTCTTC,CASSLVLGGGANEQFF
TRBV28,-,TRBJ1-1,-,TGTGCCAGCAGTTTTGGGCCGAGTTCGGATGAAGCTTTCTTT,CASSFGPSSDEAFF
TRBV11-2,TRBD2,TRBJ2-5,-,TGTGCCAGCAGCCTTCTAGCGGGGGGGCTCCAAGAGACCCAGTACTTC,CASSLLAGGLQETQYF
TRBV5-1,-,TRBJ2-5,once,TGCGCCAGCAGCTTGGCGGTTGAGTTTCGAGTTGAGACCCAGTACTTC,CASSLAVEFRVETQYF
TRBV25-1,-,TRBJ2-7,-,TGTGCCAGCAGTGAGGCCCTCGAGAGATCGGGGGAGCAGTACTTC,CASSEALERSGEQYF